These 8 T cell receptor beta chains share one sample of origin, sequenced in a study of tumor-infiltrating lymphocytes in primary liver carcinoma. Constant-region priming of 500 ng total RNA yielded TCR beta cDNA. Slightly modified ARM-PCR, run as three nested multiplex PCR rounds, produced the TCR beta libraries. TRBV1-TRBV30 forward and Cbeta reverse primers drove the first two roughly 11-cycle rounds. TCRdb passed the multiplex PCR reads through MiXCR, listing each CDR3 protein once. The repertoire consists of over 100,000 distinct CDR3 sequences, with around 70% occurring once and the leading ten covering roughly 7.3%. Each 20-30 mg portion of unsorted bulk tissue served as the source for co-extraction of RNA and DNA. Sequenced: tumor-adjacent normal liver tissue. These receptors came from a woman in her sixties or seventies with primary liver carcinoma and hepatitis B virus infection.

This clonotype was recorded once. A read error may explain this, as a much larger clone is one base away. This chain joins TRBV19 and TRBJ2-1; 9 nucleotides align to TRBD2. CDR1 and CDR2 (germline): LNHDA, SQIVND (reference sequence). Unmatched junction bases numbered 7, after V lost 4 bases and J lost 3 bases. CDR3 length: 16 residues. CDR3 residues: CASSSLRTSDYNEQFF. The CDR3 DNA is TGTGCCAGTAGTAGCCTAAGGACTAGCGACTACAATGAGCAGTTCTTC.

A word on this clonotype: Given a much more abundant clone one base away, this may be a read error. The V call is TRBV7-9, the J call TRBJ2-7; D may be TRBD1 (5 bases). Germline V gene sequence: CDR1 SEHNR, CDR2 FQNEAQ (reference sequence). There are 14 residues in the CDR3. The CDR3 reads CASSAAGSSYGQYF. The CDR3 DNA follows: TGTGCCAGCAGCGCCGCAGGGTCCTCCTACGGGCAGTACTTC.

Remarks on this clonotype: The conserved phenylalanine or tryptophan is not found at the CDR3 terminus, so this likely reflects a read error. The chain carries TRBV12-5 and TRBJ2-1; 9 bases match TRBD2. This CDR3 region has 14 residues. In germline, CDR1 is LGHNT, CDR2 FRNRAP. The CDR3 loop is CTSGYAGGRNEQFL. For the CDR3, the DNA is TGTACTAGTGGTTATGCGGGAGGGCGCAATGAGCAGTTCCTC.

The sample holds one count of this clonotype. Sequence at one end of the junction differs from germline and may be a read error. The chain couples TRBV10-2 to TRBJ1-5; D not resolved. The CDR3 spans 16 residues. Germline CDR1 reads WSHSY; CDR2 reads SAAADI. The CDR3 nucleotides are TGTGCCAGCAGTGAGTCGACCGTGGAGCGTAGTCAGCCCCAGCATTTT. It translates to CASSESTVERSQPQHF.

A single count supports this clonotype. This could be a read error, since a much larger clone is one nucleotide away. The rearrangement joins TRBV30 to TRBJ1-2; no clear D. Germline V gives CDR1 GTSNPN, CDR2 SVGIG (reference sequence). CDR3 length: 14 residues. DNA for the CDR3: TGTACCTGGAGTCCACGATCTTCCCACTGGGGCTACACCTTC. Residues: CTWSPRSSHWGYTF. Drawing the rest from reference TRBV30 and TRBJ1-2, the complete variable domain is SQTIHQWPATLVQPVGSPLSLECTVEGTSNPNLYWYRQAAGRGLQLLFYSVGIGQISSEVPQNLSASRPQDRQFILSSKKLLLSDSGFYLCTWSPRSSHWGYTFGSGTRLTVV.

Points on this clonotype: The junction departs from germline at one end; a sequencing error may be responsible. The chain recombines TRBV6-6 with TRBJ2-1; D is uncertain. This CDR3 is built from 12 residues. The germline CDR1 and CDR2 sequences are MNHNY and SVGAGI (reference sequence). The CDR3: CASTYSTYEQLF. CDR3 bases: TGTGCCAGCACTTACTCGACCTATGAGCAGCTCTTC.

The chain couples TRBV12-3 or TRBV12-4 to TRBJ2-5, with D unresolved. The V end lost 5 bases, the J end lost 5 bases, and 12 bases lay between the germline ends. The length of the CDR3 is 13 residues. CDR3 DNA sequence: TGTGCCAGCAGTCTCGTATTAACGGAGACCCAGTACTTC. It codes for CASSLVLTETQYF.

Worth noting for this clonotype: The CDR3 does not end in the conserved phenylalanine or tryptophan, so this is likely a read error. This chain joins TRBV28 and TRBJ2-7; D unresolved. Trimming removed 6 bases at V and 0 bases at J, with 21 bases between. The germline gives CDR1 MDHEN, CDR2 SYDVKM. The CDR3 has 17 residues. In nucleotides, the CDR3 is TGTGCCAGCAGCCTCCCTTTGGACGGATGGTACTCCTACGAGCAGTACCTC. Amino acid sequence: CASSLPLDGWYSYEQYL.